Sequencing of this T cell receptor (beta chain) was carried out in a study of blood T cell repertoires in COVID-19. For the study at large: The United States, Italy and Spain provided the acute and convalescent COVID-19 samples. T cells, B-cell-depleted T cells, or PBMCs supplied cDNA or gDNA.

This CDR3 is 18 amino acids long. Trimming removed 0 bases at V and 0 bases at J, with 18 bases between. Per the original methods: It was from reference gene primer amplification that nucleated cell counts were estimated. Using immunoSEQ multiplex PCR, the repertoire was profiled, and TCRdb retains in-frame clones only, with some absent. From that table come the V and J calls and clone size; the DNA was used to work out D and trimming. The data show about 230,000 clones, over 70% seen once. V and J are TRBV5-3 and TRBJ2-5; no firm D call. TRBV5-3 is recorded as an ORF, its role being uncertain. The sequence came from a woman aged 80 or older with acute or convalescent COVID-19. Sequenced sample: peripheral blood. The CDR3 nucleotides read TGTGCCAGAAGCTTGGCGGCTCCAGCAGGCCCGTACCAAGAGACCCAGTACTTC. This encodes CARSLAAPAGPYQETQYF.